The 20 T cell receptor beta chains below were found in one sample sequenced in a study of cytomegalovirus exposure and HLA in healthy donors. Profiling relied on immunoSEQ multiplex PCR, and the TCRdb table lists in-frame clones only, not all of them. The table includes around 62,000 clones, roughly 89% detected once. Sequenced sample: PBMCs. Source of these receptors: a woman aged 18-35 years in good health and CMV-seronegative.

The chain uses TRBV19 and TRBJ2-5, with 10 bases that match TRBD2. The V segment lost 3 bases and the J segment 1 base; nucleotides outside the gene matches: 2. This CDR3 has 15 residues. The germline CDR1 and CDR2 sequences are LNHDA and SQIVND (reference sequence). CDR3 region: CASSIGLAVQETQYF. CDR3 coding DNA: TGTGCCAGTAGTATTGGACTAGCGGTCCAAGAGACCCAGTACTTC.

This sequence joins TRBV2 and TRBJ2-2; the D is unclear. The germline CDR1 and CDR2 sequences are SNHLY and FYNNEI. The CDR3 is made up of 13 amino acids. Trimming took 6 bases from V and 5 from J, leaving 10 bases between them. CDR3: CASSPERTGELFF. As DNA, the CDR3 is TGTGCCAGCAGCCCAGAACGTACCGGGGAGCTGTTTTTT.

The V call is TRBV5-8, the J call TRBJ1-1; D gene ambiguous. Looked up from germline, CDR1 is SGHTS and CDR2 is YDEGEE. The CDR3 spans 16 residues. V shed 0 bases and J shed 3 bases, with 15 bases lying between them. CDR3 sequence (DNA): TGTGCCAGCAGCTTGGATAGTCGGGTGAGGGACACTGAAGCTTTCTTT. Its translation: CASSLDSRVRDTEAFF.

V is TRBV4-2 and J is TRBJ2-1, with TRBD2 matching over 7 bases. Germline CDR1 is LGHNA and CDR2 is YNFKEQ. This CDR3 contains 17 residues. V trimming: 1 base; J trimming: 5 bases; junction bases outside the gene matches: 11. CDR3 protein: CASSQVIPTSLNNEQFF. CDR3 sequence (DNA): TGTGCCAGCAGCCAAGTCATACCGACTAGCCTAAACAATGAGCAGTTCTTC.

The J gene is TRBJ1-5, the V gene TRBV6-6, with D unclear. V lost 0 bases and J 4 bases, leaving 4 bases between the germline ends. The CDR3 loop spans 13 amino acids. The germline gives CDR1 MNHNY, CDR2 SVGAGI (reference sequence). CDR3 DNA: TGTGCCAGCAGTTACTCCAATAATCAGCCCCAGCATTTT. The encoded protein is CASSYSNNQPQHF.

In its sample, this clone was seen a few times. V is TRBV25-1 and J is TRBJ2-2; TRBD2 matches 12 bases. After removal of 4 bases from V and 4 bases from J, the junction contained 4 bases not matched to a gene. The CDR3 covers 16 residues. In germline, CDR1 is MGHDK, CDR2 SYGVNS. The DNA for the CDR3 is TGTGCCAGCAGTGCGCTAGCGGGAGGGGTCACCGGGGAGCTGTTTTTT. Amino acids: CASSALAGGVTGELFF.

The V call is TRBV27, the J call TRBJ2-1, with 9 bases that match TRBD2. V shed 1 base and J 6 bases; nucleotides not matched to a gene: 22. The CDR3 is 21 amino acids. Germline loops: CDR1 MNHEY, CDR2 SMNVEV (reference sequence). The CDR3 spells CASSLWGIPLREGLNPNEQFF. DNA for the CDR3: TGTGCCAGCAGTTTATGGGGTATACCTCTGCGGGAGGGCCTTAATCCCAATGAGCAGTTCTTC.

The genes are TRBV30 and TRBJ1-6; TRBD1 matches 8 bases. The CDR3 runs 19 residues. CDR1 and CDR2 (germline): GTSNPN, SVGIG (reference sequence). Unmatched junction bases numbered 13, after V lost 2 bases and J lost 1 base. CDR3 nucleotide sequence: TGTGCCTGGAGTAACCAGGACAGGGACTTCACGTCCTATAATTCACCCCTCCACTTT. Protein product: CAWSNQDRDFTSYNSPLHF.

The chain combines TRBV27 with TRBJ2-1; D is perhaps TRBD2 (5 bases). From germline, CDR1 is MNHEY and CDR2 SMNVEV (reference sequence). Trimming left V 6 bases short and J 8 bases short, with 14 bases between. The CDR3 has 13 residues. Here the CDR3 DNA reads TGTGCCAGCAGCTCCTGGGAGCTCGATGAGCAGTTCTTC. This codes for CASSSWELDEQFF.

This sequence joins TRBV7-9 and TRBJ2-5, with TRBD2 identical over 11 bases. V trimming: 3 bases; J trimming: 5 bases; junction bases outside the gene matches: 17. The germline V gene has CDR1 SEHNR and CDR2 FQNEAQ (reference sequence). The CDR3 consists of 19 residues. CDR3 region: CASSLWTGVSGRAWETQYF. In nucleotides, the CDR3 is TGTGCCAGCAGCTTGTGGACAGGGGTTAGCGGGAGGGCCTGGGAGACCCAGTACTTC.

The chain carries TRBV10-3 and TRBJ1-5, with D unresolved. V lost 3 bases to trimming and J lost 6 bases, with 15 bases between them. The CDR3 sequence is 15 residues long. Germline-derived CDR1 and CDR2 are ENHRY and SYGVKD. Here the CDR3 reads CAISDQRVDVQPQHF. DNA of the CDR3: TGTGCCATCAGTGACCAGAGGGTTGACGTTCAGCCCCAGCATTTT.

The table lists this clone with a count of one. The rearrangement links TRBV9 to TRBJ2-1, with a weak D call TRBD2 (7 bases). The CDR3 spans 15 residues. V lost 3 bases to trimming and J lost 8 bases, with 18 bases between them. Germline assignment: CDR1 SGDLS and CDR2 YYNGEE. CDR3 coding DNA: TGTGCCAGCAGCGCTGGGGGGGCCTTTGGTGATGAGCAGTTCTTC. Translating it yields CASSAGGAFGDEQFF.

The V gene is TRBV5-6, the J gene TRBJ2-7; D may be TRBD1 (5 bases). Germline CDR1 is SGHDT and CDR2 is YYEEEE. The ends were cut back, 1 base at V and 1 base at J, with 15 bases in the middle. There are 16 residues in the CDR3. CDR3 residues: CASSLTAGWISYEQYF. In nucleotides, the CDR3 is TGTGCCAGCAGCTTGACCGCAGGGTGGATTTCCTACGAGCAGTACTTC.

V usage is TRBV28 and J usage is TRBJ1-3; 12 bases map to TRBD1. The CDR3 contains 18 residues. Looked up from germline, CDR1 is MDHEN and CDR2 is SYDVKM. The ends lost 10 bases at V and 0 bases at J; junction bases unmatched: 13. The CDR3 DNA reads TGTGCCAACCCATTAGGGACAGGGGGCTTACTCTCTGGAAACACCATATATTTT. Amino acid sequence: CANPLGTGGLLSGNTIYF. The whole variable domain, remainder taken from reference TRBV28 and TRBJ1-3, is DVKVTQSSRYLVKRTGEKVFLECVQDMDHENMFWYRQDPGLGLRLIYFSYDVKMKEKGDIPEGYSVSREKKERFSLILESASTNQTSMYLCANPLGTGGLLSGNTIYFGEGSWLTVV.

The chain employs TRBV7-9 and TRBJ1-3, with D perhaps TRBD1 (5 bases). Trimming cost V 1 base and J 0 bases, with 7 bases left between them. Germline-derived CDR1 and CDR2 are SEHNR and FQNEAQ (reference sequence). CDR3 length: 15 residues. In DNA form, the CDR3 reads TGTGCCAGCAGCTTAGTAGGGGACTCTGGAAACACCATATATTTT. It translates to CASSLVGDSGNTIYF.

This chain links TRBV7-3 with TRBJ1-1; possible D gene TRBD1, 6 bases. The CDR3 covers 14 residues. V lost 5 bases, J lost 4 bases, and 14 bases lay in between. Looked up from germline, CDR1 is SGHTA and CDR2 is FQGTGA. The CDR3 spells CASSPHRESTEAFF. CDR3 nucleotide sequence: TGTGCCAGCAGCCCGCACAGGGAATCCACTGAAGCTTTCTTT.

The chain carries TRBV7-6 and TRBJ1-1; TRBD1 is a possible D gene (6 bases). V was cut by 6 bases and J by 5 bases, with 13 bases left in between. CDR1 and CDR2 (germline): SGHVS, FNYEAQ. This CDR3 has 13 amino acids. CDR3 in amino acids: CASSLKQGTEAFF. The CDR3 DNA reads TGTGCCAGCAGTCTCAAGCAGGGGACTGAAGCTTTCTTT. Supplemented by reference TRBV7-6 and TRBJ1-1, the full variable domain reads GAGVSQSPRYKVTKRGQDVALRCDPISGHVSLYWYRQALGQGPEFLTYFNYEAQQDKSGLPNDRFSAERPEGSISTLTIQRTEQRDSAMYRCASSLKQGTEAFFGQGTRLTVV.

Regarding this clone: The germline gene is not matched at one end of the junction; a read error may be the cause. The rearrangement uses TRBV15 and TRBJ2-3; D is uncertain. There are 12 residues in the CDR3. The germline V gene has CDR1 LNHNV and CDR2 YYDKDF (reference sequence). Here the CDR3 DNA reads TGTGCCACCGGCAGTTACACAGATACGCAGTATTTT. Its protein is CATGSYTDTQYF.

The rearrangement joins TRBV6-6 to TRBJ1-4; 9 nucleotides align to TRBD1. Unmatched junction bases numbered 3, after V lost 6 bases and J lost 7 bases. The CDR3 runs to 13 residues. Germline V gene sequence: CDR1 MNHNY, CDR2 SVGAGI (reference sequence). The CDR3 coding sequence is TGTGCCAGCAGCGGGACAGGGTCTGAAAAACTGTTTTTT. Protein: CASSGTGSEKLFF.

This chain connects TRBV4-1 to TRBJ2-1; 7 bases line up with TRBD2. Per the germline V gene, CDR1 is MGHRA and CDR2 is YSYEKL. V was clipped by 3 bases and J by 10 bases; unmatched bases: 12. The CDR3 is 15 residues long. The CDR3 DNA reads TGCGCCAGCAGCCAGGGGGACTATTGGCGCGACGAGCAGTTCTTC. Encoded protein: CASSQGDYWRDEQFF.